Presented here are 19 T cell receptor beta chains from one specimen sequenced in a study of OX40 agonist ivuxolimab in advanced cancers. The protocol was immunoSEQ multiplex PCR, while the TCRdb copy is restricted to in-frame clones and leaves out a portion. The sample comprises around 43,000 clones, 86% of which are singletons, and around an eighth rests with the top ten. Specimen: CD4+ or CD8+ T cells sorted from blood, collected in a trial of the OX40 agonist ivuxolimab. The origin of the receptors is an adult with an advanced solid tumor such as melanoma, head and neck, liver or kidney cancer.

The chain employs TRBV7-9 and TRBJ2-2; D ambiguous. The V gene's germline CDR1 is SEHNR and CDR2 FQNEAQ (reference sequence). Trimming cost V 5 bases and J 7 bases, with 20 bases left between them. This CDR3 contains 16 residues. The CDR3 spells CASSPPAGRRDGELFF. CDR3 bases: TGTGCCAGCAGCCCGCCAGCCGGGCGAAGGGACGGGGAGCTGTTTTTT.

Only one count was recorded for this clone. The V call is TRBV6-1, the J call TRBJ1-2, with a possible D match to TRBD1 (6 bases). In germline, CDR1 is MNHNS, CDR2 SASEGT. CDR3 length equals 14 residues. The V end was cut by 4 bases, the J end by 0 bases, with 9 bases between. The CDR3 region is CASSGGGANYGYTF. The CDR3 DNA follows: TGTGCCAGCAGTGGAGGGGGGGCTAACTATGGCTACACCTTC.

This clone was recorded a few times. Other DNA sequences of this sample code for an identical CDR3. The V call is TRBV4-1, the J call TRBJ1-5; perhaps TRBD1 as D (5 bases). Trimming shortened V by 4 bases and J by 1 base, and 11 bases separated the two germline ends. CDR1 and CDR2 (germline): MGHRA, YSYEKL. This CDR3 has 15 residues. Here the CDR3 DNA reads TGCGCCAGCAGCCCCCGGGACTTAAGCAATCAGCCCCAGCATTTT. Its protein is CASSPRDLSNQPQHF.

This chain links TRBV6-6 with TRBJ2-2; D is undetermined. The CDR3 has 13 residues. V shed 2 bases and J shed 3 bases, with 4 bases lying between them. The V gene's germline CDR1 is MNHNY and CDR2 SVGAGI (reference sequence). The CDR3 is CASSYVDTGELFF. As DNA, the CDR3 is TGTGCCAGCAGTTACGTTGACACCGGGGAGCTGTTTTTT.

By its share, this clone is medium-sized (0.01 to 0.1%). The chain joins TRBV4-1 to TRBJ1-5; no firm D call. V was cut by 0 bases and J by 4 bases, with 7 bases left in between. Germline CDR1 MGHRA, CDR2 YSYEKL. The CDR3 is 14 residues long. The chain's CDR3 is CASSQERQNQPQHF. The CDR3 region has the DNA TGCGCCAGCAGCCAAGAGCGGCAGAATCAGCCCCAGCATTTT.

The genes are TRBV15 and TRBJ1-5; no firm D call. This CDR3 spans 15 amino acids. Between the trimmed V and J ends, which lost 1 base and 0 bases, there was a span of 7 bases. Germline values: CDR1 LNHNV, CDR2 YYDKDF (reference sequence). The CDR3 DNA follows: TGTGCCACCAGCAGAGGATTGGATAGCAATCAGCCCCAGCATTTT. This codes for CATSRGLDSNQPQHF.

The V and J genes are TRBV2 and TRBJ1-2, with 8 nucleotides matching TRBD1. The CDR3 has 14 amino acids. In germline, CDR1 is SNHLY, CDR2 FYNNEI. V lost 6 bases to trimming and J lost 1 base; unmatched junction nucleotides: 4. CDR3 sequence (DNA): TGTGCCAGCAGACCCGGACAGGGTAACTATGGCTACACCTTC. This codes for CASRPGQGNYGYTF.

This clone was found once. The chain recombines TRBV11-2 with TRBJ1-2; maybe TRBD1 (6 bases). Germline V gene data show CDR1 as SGHAT and CDR2 as FQNNGV. The CDR3 spans 11 residues. Trimming removed 7 bases at V and 14 bases at J, with 17 bases between. The CDR3 DNA sequence: TGTGCCAGCACACACAACAGGGAGGTGACCTTC. It yields the protein CASTHNREVTF.

CDR3 loop: CASSPKIIGGNEQFF. DNA of the CDR3: TGCGCCAGCAGCCCCAAGATTATCGGTGGCAATGAGCAGTTCTTC. The chain joins TRBV4-1 to TRBJ2-1; no clear D. V lost 4 bases and J lost 6, with 16 bases in between. This CDR3 contains 15 residues. CDR1 is MGHRA and CDR2 is YSYEKL in the germline V gene.

The V and J genes are TRBV27 and TRBJ2-7, with TRBD2 as a possible D gene (5 bases). V lost 0 bases to trimming and J lost 1 base, with 7 bases between them. The CDR3 is 14 residues long. Germline V gene lookup returns CDR1 MNHEY and CDR2 SMNVEV (reference sequence). The chain's CDR3 is CASSLSGGSYEQYF. The CDR3, as DNA: TGTGCCAGCAGTTTATCAGGAGGTTCCTACGAGCAGTACTTC.

Worth noting for this clone: An end of the junction differs from the germline gene, which may be a read error. The chain has TRBV4-3 and TRBJ2-1; TRBD1 or TRBD2 may be the D gene (5 bases each). The length of the CDR3 is 15 residues. Germline CDR1 and CDR2: LGHNA and YSLEER. CDR3: CAGSQGDGSYNEQFF. The CDR3 DNA reads TGCGCCGGCAGCCAAGGGGACGGTTCCTACAATGAGCAGTTCTTC.

There are a few counts of this clone. The chain joins TRBV9 to TRBJ2-1; 9 nucleotides line up with TRBD2. V dropped 0 bases and J dropped 6; count of bases not matched to a gene: 10. The CDR3 sequence is 17 residues long. Per the germline V gene, CDR1 is SGDLS and CDR2 is YYNGEE. The CDR3 nucleotides read TGTGCCAGCAGCGTAGGAGGCGGCGGGGGGGCCGGCAATGAGCAGTTCTTC. This encodes CASSVGGGGGAGNEQFF.

This clone was found once. The genes are TRBV30 and TRBJ2-5, with 14 nucleotides matching TRBD2. Losses at the gene ends were 7 bases for V and 2 bases for J; bases not matched to a gene: 6. The CDR3 extends over 15 amino acids. The germline CDR1 and CDR2 sequences are GTSNPN and SVGIG (reference sequence). The CDR3 DNA follows: TGTGCCTACTTTTGGACTAGCGGGGGGCAAGAGACCCAGTACTTC. This sequence encodes CAYFWTSGGQETQYF.

The genes are TRBV4-1 and TRBJ2-1, with 7 bases identical to TRBD2. The V and J ends lost 0 bases and 4 bases, in that order; junction bases with no gene match: 6. Germline V gives CDR1 MGHRA, CDR2 YSYEKL. This CDR3 spans 16 amino acids. The CDR3 protein is CASSQDETSTYNEQFF. Written as DNA, the CDR3 is TGCGCCAGCAGCCAAGACGAGACTAGCACTTACAATGAGCAGTTCTTC.

The gene calls are TRBV5-4 and TRBJ2-1; D is ambiguous. CDR3 length equals 14 residues. The germline V and J ends were trimmed by 4 bases and 5 bases, with 13 bases remaining between them. The germline CDR1 and CDR2 sequences are SGHNT and YYREEE (reference sequence). CDR3 in DNA: TGTGCCAGCAGCACCGCTAGAGATAACAATGAGCAGTTCTTC. It codes for CASSTARDNNEQFF.

The chain employs TRBV27 and TRBJ2-7, with 7 bases lining up with TRBD2. The V segment lost 5 bases and the J segment 4 bases; nucleotides outside the gene matches: 8. Germline values: CDR1 MNHEY, CDR2 SMNVEV (reference sequence). The CDR3 contains 14 residues. For the CDR3, the DNA is TGTGCCAGCAGTACCGCGTGGCGGGGGTACGAGCAGTACTTC. This translates into CASSTAWRGYEQYF.

V usage is TRBV27 and J usage is TRBJ2-7; D is possibly TRBD1 (5 bases). The germline V gene encodes CDR1 MNHEY and CDR2 SMNVEV (reference sequence). There are 14 residues in the CDR3. The V gene lost 1 base and the J gene lost 6 bases, with 13 bases spanning the gap. For the CDR3, the DNA is TGTGCCAGCAGTTTATATTCGGCAGGGTTCGAGCAGTACTTC. Amino acids: CASSLYSAGFEQYF.

The chain recombines TRBV15 with TRBJ2-1, with 7 positions matching TRBD2. The CDR3 covers 15 residues. Trimming took 1 base from V and 5 from J; bases not matched to a gene: 5. Per germline, CDR1 LNHNV and CDR2 YYDKDF (reference sequence). CDR3 sequence (DNA): TGTGCCACCAGCAGAGTTGGGGGAGGGAACAATGAGCAGTTCTTC. Protein product: CATSRVGGGNNEQFF.

V and J are TRBV27 and TRBJ2-2; no clear D. CDR3 size: 14 residues. Trimming took off 2 bases at V and 1 base at J, with 5 bases between the two ends. Germline-derived CDR1 and CDR2 are MNHEY and SMNVEV (reference sequence). CDR3 protein: CASSLTENTGELFF. The CDR3 nucleotides are TGTGCCAGCAGTTTAACGGAGAACACCGGGGAGCTGTTTTTT.